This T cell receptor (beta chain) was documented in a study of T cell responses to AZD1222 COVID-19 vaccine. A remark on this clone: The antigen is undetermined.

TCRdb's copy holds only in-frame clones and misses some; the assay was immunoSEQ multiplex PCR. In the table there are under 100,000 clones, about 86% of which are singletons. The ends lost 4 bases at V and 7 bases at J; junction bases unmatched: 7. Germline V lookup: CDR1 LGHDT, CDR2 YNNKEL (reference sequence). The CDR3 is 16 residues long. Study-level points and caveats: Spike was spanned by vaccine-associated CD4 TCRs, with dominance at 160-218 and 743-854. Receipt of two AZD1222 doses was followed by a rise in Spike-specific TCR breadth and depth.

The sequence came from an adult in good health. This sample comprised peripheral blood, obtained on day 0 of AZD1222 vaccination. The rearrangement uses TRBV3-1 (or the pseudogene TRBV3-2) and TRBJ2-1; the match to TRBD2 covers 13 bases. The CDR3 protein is CASSRKLAGGGNEQFF. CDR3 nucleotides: TGTGCCAGCAGCCGTAAACTAGCGGGAGGGGGGAATGAGCAGTTCTTC.